Detailed here is one T cell receptor beta chain. Antigen specificity is unknown. The data are from a study of cytomegalovirus exposure and HLA in healthy donors. Study results and caveats: A later analysis by the authors found several of the most significant clusters apparently linked to common viral pathogens. The authors later linked a missense DCLRE1C variant to TCR beta V- and J-gene trimming.

The PCR employed 60 Vbeta primers together with 13 Jbeta primers. Repertoires were generated with immunoSEQ multiplex PCR, while TCRdb's copy carries only in-frame clones and drops some. The table has tens of thousands of clones, about 70% seen once. Germline-derived CDR1 and CDR2 are SGHVS and FNYEAQ. This CDR3 has 14 amino acids. Unmatched junction bases numbered 7, after V lost 8 bases and J lost 2 bases. The rearrangement joins TRBV7-6 to TRBJ2-7, with 9 bases identical to TRBD1. This sequence was found in a woman between 50 and 59 years old in good health and CMV-seropositive. Sequenced sample: PBMCs. The CDR3: CASAPGQGPYEQYF. The CDR3 DNA is TGTGCCAGCGCCCCGGGACAGGGACCCTACGAGCAGTACTTC.